This section outlines one T cell receptor beta chain sequence together with its context. Its antigen is still unknown. The data originate from a study of long-term antiretroviral therapy in people with HIV. CDR3 length: 14 amino acids. The V gene's germline CDR1 is SGHTA and CDR2 FQGNSA. The V end was cut by 1 base, the J end by 4 bases, with 11 bases between. An immunoSEQ assay, version v3.0, was performed at survey level. Produced via immunoSEQ multiplex PCR; TCRdb's table is partial and in-frame only. Counted here are about 20,000 clones, around 93% occurring once; the ten biggest clones make up about 7.2%. General study results and limits: Post-treatment diversity went higher with ART but stayed below transplant donor controls.

The specimen was unsorted PBMCs, collected 4.4 years after starting antiretroviral therapy. The sequence was collected from a woman aged 45-65 years with HIV. The rearrangement uses TRBV7-2 and TRBJ2-7; D is possibly TRBD1 (6 bases). CDR3 in amino acids: CASSLDAGEYEQYF. The CDR3 coding sequence is TGTGCCAGCAGCTTAGACGCAGGGGAGTACGAGCAGTACTTC.